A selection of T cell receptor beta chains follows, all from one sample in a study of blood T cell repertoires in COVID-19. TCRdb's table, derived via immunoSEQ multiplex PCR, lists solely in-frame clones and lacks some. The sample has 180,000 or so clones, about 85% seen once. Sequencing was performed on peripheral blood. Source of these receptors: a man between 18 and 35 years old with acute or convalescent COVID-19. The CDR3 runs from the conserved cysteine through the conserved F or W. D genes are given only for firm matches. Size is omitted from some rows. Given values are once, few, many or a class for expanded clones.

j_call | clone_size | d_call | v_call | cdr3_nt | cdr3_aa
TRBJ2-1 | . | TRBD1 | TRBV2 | TGTGCCAGCAGGATGACAGGGGGAAACAATGAGCAGTTCTTC | CASRMTGGNNEQFF
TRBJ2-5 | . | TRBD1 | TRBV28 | TGTGCCAGCAGGGATACAGGGGATCAAGAGACCCAGTACTTC | CASRDTGDQETQYF
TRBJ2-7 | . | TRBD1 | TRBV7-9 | TGTGCCAGCAGCGACGGGACAGGGGAATACGAGCAGTACTTC | CASSDGTGEYEQYF
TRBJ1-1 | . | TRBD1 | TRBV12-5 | TGTGCTAGTGGTGGGGGACAGGGGGACACTGAAGCTTTCTTT | CASGGGQGDTEAFF
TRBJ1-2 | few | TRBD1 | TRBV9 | TGTGCCAGCAGCGCTCAGGGACAGTTGTATGGCTACACCTTC | CASSAQGQLYGYTF
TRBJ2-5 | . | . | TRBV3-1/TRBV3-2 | TGTGCCAGCAGTGCTGGGCCCTACCAAGAGACCCAGTACTTC | CASSAGPYQETQYF
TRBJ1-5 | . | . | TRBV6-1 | TGTGCCAGCAGTGCCCAAGGAGGGCATAGCAATCAGCCCCAGCATTTT | CASSAQGGHSNQPQHF
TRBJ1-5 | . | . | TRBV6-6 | TGTGCCAGCAGCGCCCCCGGGAGCAATCAGCCCCAGCATTTT | CASSAPGSNQPQHF
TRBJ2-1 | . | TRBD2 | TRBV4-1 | TGCGCCAGCAGCCAATTGTCCAGCGGGGCCAACAATGAGCAGTTCTTC | CASSQLSSGANNEQFF
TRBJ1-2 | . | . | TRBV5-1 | TGCGCCAGCAGCTTGAGACCTTCGGGGGGATTGAACTATGGCTACACCTTC | CASSLRPSGGLNYGYTF
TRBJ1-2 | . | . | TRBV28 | TGTGCCAGCAGTATTTCTAGGGAGCGCGGCTACACCTTC | CASSISRERGYTF
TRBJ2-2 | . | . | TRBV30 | TGTGCCTGGAGTGCGTGGCCAAACCAGGAGCTGTTTTTT | CAWSAWPNQELFF
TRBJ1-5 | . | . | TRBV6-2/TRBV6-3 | TGTGCCAGCAGTAAAGAGGCTTATAGCAATCAGCCCCAGCATTTT | CASSKEAYSNQPQHF
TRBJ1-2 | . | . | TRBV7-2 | TGTGCCAGCAGCTCCCGGGGAGGGGAGGGCTACACCTTC | CASSSRGGEGYTF
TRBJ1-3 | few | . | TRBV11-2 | TGTGCCAGCAGCTTAGCGGCAGGCGGAAACACCATATATTTT | CASSLAAGGNTIYF
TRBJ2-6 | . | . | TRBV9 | TGTGCCAGCACCGCTAGGGGGAAAAGCTCTGGGGCCAACGTCCTGACTTTC | CASTARGKSSGANVLTF
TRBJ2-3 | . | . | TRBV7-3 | TGTGCCAGCAGCTTAATGCCACTCGGGAAGGGCACAGATACGCAGTATTTT | CASSLMPLGKGTDTQYF
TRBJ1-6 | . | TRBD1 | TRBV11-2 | TGTGCCAGCAGCCAAGGACAGGGAAATTCACCCCTCCACTTT | CASSQGQGNSPLHF
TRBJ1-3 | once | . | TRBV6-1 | TGTGCCAGCAGTGAACGTCATGATCAGGCTTTCTCTGGAAACACCATATATTTT | CASSERHDQAFSGNTIYF
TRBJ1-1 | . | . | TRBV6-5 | TGTGCCAGCAGTTACGGGCACCTTGAAGCTTTCTTT | CASSYGHLEAFF
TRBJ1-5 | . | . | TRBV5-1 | TGCGCCAGCAGCTTGGGAACACAGATAAATCAGCCCCAGCATTTT | CASSLGTQINQPQHF
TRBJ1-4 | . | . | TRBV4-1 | TGCGCCAGCAGCTCGCAACAGGTACCTGCAACTAATGAAAAACTGTTTTTT | CASSSQQVPATNEKLFF
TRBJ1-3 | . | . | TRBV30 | TGTACCGGACAGTACTACTCTGGAAACACCATATATTTT | CTGQYYSGNTIYF
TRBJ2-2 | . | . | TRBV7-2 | TGTGCCAGCAGCTCCCCCACAGGAACCGGGGAGCTGTTTTTT | CASSSPTGTGELFF